The clone carrying this T cell receptor (delta chain) has more than one count but fewer than ten. The amino acid sequence in TCRdb belongs to a much larger clone and departs from this DNA's translation at residue 9, likely a sequencing read error; the sequence shown is translated from the DNA. Germline trimming cut 2 bases from V and 8 bases from J; bases unmatched to any gene: 12. The CDR3 is 15 amino acids. Germline lookup yields CDR1 GEAIGNYY and CDR2 EKD. TCRdb called clones from the RT-PCR reads again using CATT. The sample contains approximately 4,200 delta-chain clones, approximately 2% of which appear only once. The data are from a study of gamma-delta T cells after stem cell transplantation.

Sequencing used gamma-delta T cells. The source is a human donor. It is not recorded whose cells these are; they may come from a transplant donor. The gene calls are TRDV2 and TRDJ1; 8 bases fit TRDD3. CDR3 nucleotide sequence: TGTGCCTGTGACATTTTACTGGGGGGTACGGAGAAACTCATCTTT. The encoded protein is CACDILLGGTEKLIF.